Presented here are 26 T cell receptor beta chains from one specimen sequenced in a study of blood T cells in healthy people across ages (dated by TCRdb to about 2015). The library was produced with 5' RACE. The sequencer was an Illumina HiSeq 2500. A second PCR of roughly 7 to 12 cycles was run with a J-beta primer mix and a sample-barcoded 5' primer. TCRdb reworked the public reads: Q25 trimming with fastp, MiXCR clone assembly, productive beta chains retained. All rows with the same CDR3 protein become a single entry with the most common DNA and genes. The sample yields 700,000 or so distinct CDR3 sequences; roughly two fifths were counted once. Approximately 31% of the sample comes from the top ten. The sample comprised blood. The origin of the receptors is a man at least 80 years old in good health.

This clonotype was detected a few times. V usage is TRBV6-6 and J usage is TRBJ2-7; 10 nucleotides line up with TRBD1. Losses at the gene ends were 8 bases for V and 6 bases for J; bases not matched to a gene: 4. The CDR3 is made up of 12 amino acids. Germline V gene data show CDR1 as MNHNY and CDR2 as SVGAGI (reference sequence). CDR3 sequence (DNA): TGTGCCAGCTATGGGACAGGGGCCGAGCAGTACTTC. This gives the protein CASYGTGAEQYF.

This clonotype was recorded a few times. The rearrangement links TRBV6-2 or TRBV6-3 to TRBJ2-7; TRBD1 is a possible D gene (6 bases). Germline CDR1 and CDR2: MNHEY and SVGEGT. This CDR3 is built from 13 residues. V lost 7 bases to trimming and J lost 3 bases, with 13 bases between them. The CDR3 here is CASTPGQYYEQYF. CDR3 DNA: TGTGCCAGCACCCCCGGACAGTACTACGAGCAGTACTTC.

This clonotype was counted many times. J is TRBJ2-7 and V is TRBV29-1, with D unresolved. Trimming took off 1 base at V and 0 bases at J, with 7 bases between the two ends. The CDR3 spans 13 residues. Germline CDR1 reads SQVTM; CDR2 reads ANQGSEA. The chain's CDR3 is CSVEGWSSYEQYF. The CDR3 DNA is TGCAGCGTTGAAGGGTGGAGCTCCTACGAGCAGTACTTC.

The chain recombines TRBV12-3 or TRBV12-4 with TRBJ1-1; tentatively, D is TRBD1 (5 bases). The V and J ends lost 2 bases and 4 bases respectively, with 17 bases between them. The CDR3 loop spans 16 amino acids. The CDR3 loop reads CASSLMFGQGGTEAFF. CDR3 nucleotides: TGTGCCAGCAGTTTAATGTTCGGGCAGGGTGGCACTGAAGCTTTCTTT.

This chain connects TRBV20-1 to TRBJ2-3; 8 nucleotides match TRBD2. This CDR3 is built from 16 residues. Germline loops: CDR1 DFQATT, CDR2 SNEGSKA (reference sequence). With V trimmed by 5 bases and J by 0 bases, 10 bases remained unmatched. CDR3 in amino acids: CSARQWREASTDTQYF. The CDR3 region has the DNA TGCAGTGCTCGTCAGTGGCGGGAGGCTAGCACAGATACGCAGTATTTT.

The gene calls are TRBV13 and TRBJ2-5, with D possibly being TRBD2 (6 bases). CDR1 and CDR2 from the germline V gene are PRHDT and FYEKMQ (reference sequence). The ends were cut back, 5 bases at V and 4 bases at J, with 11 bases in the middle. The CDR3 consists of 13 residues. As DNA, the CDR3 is TGTGCCAGCAGCCGGAGGCGGGGAGAGACCCAGTACTTC. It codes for CASSRRRGETQYF.

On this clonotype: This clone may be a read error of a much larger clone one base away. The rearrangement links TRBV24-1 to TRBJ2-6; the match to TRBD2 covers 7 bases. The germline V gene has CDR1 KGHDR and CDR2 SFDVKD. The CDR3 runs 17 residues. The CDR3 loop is CATSGTTFLSGVNVLTF. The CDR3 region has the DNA TGTGCCACCAGCGGGACTACTTTTCTCTCTGGGGTCAACGTCCTGACTTTC.

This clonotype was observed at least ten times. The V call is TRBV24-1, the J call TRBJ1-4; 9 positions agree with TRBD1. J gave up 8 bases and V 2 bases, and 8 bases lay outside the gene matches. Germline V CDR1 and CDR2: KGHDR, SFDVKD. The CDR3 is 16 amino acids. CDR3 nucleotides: TGTGCCACCAGTGATTCTACAGGGACAGGGAGCGAAAAACTGTTTTTT. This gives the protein CATSDSTGTGSEKLFF.

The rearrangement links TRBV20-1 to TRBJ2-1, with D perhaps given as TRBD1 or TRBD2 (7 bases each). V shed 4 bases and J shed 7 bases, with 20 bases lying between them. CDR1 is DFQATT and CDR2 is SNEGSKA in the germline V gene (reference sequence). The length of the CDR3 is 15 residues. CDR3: CSAMAQGRDWNEQFF. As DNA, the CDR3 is TGCAGTGCTATGGCACAGGGGAGGGATTGGAATGAGCAGTTCTTC.

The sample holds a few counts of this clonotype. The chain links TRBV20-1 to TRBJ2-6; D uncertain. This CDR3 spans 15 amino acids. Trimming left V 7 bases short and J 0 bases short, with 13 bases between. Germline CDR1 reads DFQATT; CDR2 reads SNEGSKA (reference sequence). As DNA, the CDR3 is TGCAGTGTCCTGGCCAGGTTCTCTGGGGCCAACGTCCTGACTTTC. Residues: CSVLARFSGANVLTF.

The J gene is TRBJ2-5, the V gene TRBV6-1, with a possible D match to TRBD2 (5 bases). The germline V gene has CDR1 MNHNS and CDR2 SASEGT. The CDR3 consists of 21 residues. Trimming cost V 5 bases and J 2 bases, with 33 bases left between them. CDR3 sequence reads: CASSRTSPPALQAAWQETQYF. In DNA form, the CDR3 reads TGTGCCAGCAGTCGAACCAGTCCCCCGGCGCTACAAGCGGCATGGCAAGAGACCCAGTACTTC.

CDR3 nucleotide sequence: TGTGCCAGCAGCTTGGGCCAGACCCAGTTCTTC. Translation gives CASSLGQTQFF. The gene calls are TRBV5-6 and TRBJ2-1, with D unresolved. V gave up 0 bases and J gave up 13 bases, with 8 bases separating them. CDR1 is SGHDT, CDR2 YYEEEE, per germline. The CDR3 has 11 amino acids.

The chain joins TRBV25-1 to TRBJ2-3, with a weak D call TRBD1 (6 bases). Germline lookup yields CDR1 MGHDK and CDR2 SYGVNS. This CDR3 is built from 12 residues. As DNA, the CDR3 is TGTGCTGTAAAGGGGGACACAGATACGCAGTATTTT. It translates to CAVKGDTDTQYF.

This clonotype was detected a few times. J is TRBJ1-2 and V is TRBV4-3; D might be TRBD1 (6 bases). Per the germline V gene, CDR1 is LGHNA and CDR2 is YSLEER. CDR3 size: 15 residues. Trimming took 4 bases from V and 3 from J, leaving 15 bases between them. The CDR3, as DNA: TGCGCCAGCAGCCGGGGGGCAGGGGTAGACTATGGCTACACCTTC. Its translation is CASSRGAGVDYGYTF.

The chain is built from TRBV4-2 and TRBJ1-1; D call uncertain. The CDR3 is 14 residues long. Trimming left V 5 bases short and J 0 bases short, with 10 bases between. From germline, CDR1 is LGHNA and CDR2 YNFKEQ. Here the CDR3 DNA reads TGTGCCAGCAGCAGGGAAGGGATGAACACTGAAGCTTTCTTT. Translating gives CASSREGMNTEAFF.

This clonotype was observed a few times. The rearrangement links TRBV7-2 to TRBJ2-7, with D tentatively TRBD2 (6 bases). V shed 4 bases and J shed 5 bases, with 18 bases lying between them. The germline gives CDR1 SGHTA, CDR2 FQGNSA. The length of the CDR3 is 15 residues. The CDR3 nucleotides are TGTGCCAGCAGCTCCGTGAGGGGTGGAGGGAACGAGCAGTACTTC. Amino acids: CASSSVRGGGNEQYF.

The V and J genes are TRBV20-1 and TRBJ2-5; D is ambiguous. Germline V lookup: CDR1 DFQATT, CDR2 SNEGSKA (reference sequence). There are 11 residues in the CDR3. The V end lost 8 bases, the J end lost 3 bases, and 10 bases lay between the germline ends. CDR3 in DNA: TGCAGTTGCACAATCGAAGAGACCCAGTACTTC. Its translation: CSCTIEETQYF.

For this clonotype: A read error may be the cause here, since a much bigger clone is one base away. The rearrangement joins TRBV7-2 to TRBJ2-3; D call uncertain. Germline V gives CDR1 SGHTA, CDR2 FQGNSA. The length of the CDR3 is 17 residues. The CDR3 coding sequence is TGTGCCAGCAGTTCTATGCCCCGCGGATTTAGCATAGATACGCAGTATTTT. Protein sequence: CASSSMPRGFSIDTQYF. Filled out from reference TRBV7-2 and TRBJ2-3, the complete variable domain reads GAGVSQSPSNKVTEKGKDVELRCDPISGHTALYWYRQSLGQGLEFLIYFQGNSAPDKSGLPSDRFSAERTGGSVSTLTIQRTQQEDSAVYLCASSSMPRGFSIDTQYFGPGTRLTVL.

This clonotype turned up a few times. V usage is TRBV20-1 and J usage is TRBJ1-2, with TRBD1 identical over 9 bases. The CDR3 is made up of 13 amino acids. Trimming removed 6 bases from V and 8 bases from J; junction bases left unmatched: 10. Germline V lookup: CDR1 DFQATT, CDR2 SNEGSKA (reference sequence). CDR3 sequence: CSATDRGWGGYTF. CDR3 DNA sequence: TGCAGTGCCACGGACAGGGGTTGGGGCGGCTACACCTTC.

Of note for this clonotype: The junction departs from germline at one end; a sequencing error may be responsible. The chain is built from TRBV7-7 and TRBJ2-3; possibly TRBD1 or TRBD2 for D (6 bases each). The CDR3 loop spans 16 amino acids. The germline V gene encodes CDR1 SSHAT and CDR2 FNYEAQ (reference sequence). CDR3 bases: TGTGCTAGCAGCTTTTCTGTCGGGGGCGGGCCAGATACGCAGTATTTT. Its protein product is CASSFSVGGGPDTQYF.

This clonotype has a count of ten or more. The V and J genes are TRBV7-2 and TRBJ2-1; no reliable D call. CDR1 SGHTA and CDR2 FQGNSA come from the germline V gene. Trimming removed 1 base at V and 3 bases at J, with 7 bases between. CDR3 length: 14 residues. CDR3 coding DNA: TGTGCCAGCAGCTTAGAACTTAGCTACAATGAGCAGTTCTTC. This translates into CASSLELSYNEQFF.

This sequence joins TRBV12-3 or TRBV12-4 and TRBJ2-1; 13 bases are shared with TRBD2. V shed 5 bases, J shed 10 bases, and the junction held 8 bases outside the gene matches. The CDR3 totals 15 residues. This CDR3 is CASSVRTSGRSEQFF. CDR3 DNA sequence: TGTGCCAGCAGTGTTAGGACTAGCGGGAGATCGGAGCAGTTCTTC.

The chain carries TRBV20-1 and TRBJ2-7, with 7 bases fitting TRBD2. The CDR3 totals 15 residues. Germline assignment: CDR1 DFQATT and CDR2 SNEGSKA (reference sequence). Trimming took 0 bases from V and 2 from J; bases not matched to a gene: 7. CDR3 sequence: CSARDWQGLPYEQYF. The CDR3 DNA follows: TGCAGTGCTAGAGATTGGCAGGGACTACCCTACGAGCAGTACTTC.

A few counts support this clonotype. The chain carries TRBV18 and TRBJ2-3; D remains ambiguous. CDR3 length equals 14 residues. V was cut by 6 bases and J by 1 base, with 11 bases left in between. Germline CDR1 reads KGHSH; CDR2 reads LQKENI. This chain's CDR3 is CASSLTTGTDTQYF. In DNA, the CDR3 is TGTGCCAGCTCCCTGACGACGGGCACAGATACGCAGTATTTT.

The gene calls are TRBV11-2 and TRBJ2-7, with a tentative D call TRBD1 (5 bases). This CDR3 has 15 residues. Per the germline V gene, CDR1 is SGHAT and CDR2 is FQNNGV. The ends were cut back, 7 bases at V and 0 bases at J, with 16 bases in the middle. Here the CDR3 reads CASTVDSLSSYEQYF. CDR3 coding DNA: TGTGCCAGCACGGTAGACAGTTTATCCTCCTACGAGCAGTACTTC.

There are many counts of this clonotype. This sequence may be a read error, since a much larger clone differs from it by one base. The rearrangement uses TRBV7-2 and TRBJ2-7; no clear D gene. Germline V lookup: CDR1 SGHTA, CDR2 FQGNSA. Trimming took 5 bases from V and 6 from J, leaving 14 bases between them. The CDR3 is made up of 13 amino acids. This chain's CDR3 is CASSRPTDLEQYF. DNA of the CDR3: TGTGCCAGCAGCCGCCCGACGGACCTCGAGCAGTACTTC.